This T cell receptor beta chain is from a study of human T cells and chemical hapten exposure (dated by TCRdb to the early 2020s). Looking at the study overall: For sensitization, 2% DPC in acetone was applied to a 2 cm by 2 cm area of upper inner arm skin. In alopecia patients, the study followed how the peripheral blood TCR repertoire changed in vivo over primary and secondary sensitization to diphenylcyclopropenone (DPC), a hapten. Patients additionally received weekly therapeutic DPC doses to the scalp throughout the approximately 22-week study period. The libraries were sequenced as a pool, and the TCR yield per sample differed mostly because of small variations in library volumes within the pool. Most of the patients in the cohort were female, and the cohort covered alopecia areata with under or over 50% scalp involvement, alopecia totalis and alopecia universalis. Patch testing on the upper back used Finn chambers containing 0.01% DPC, with scoring done after 6 days according to International Contact Dermatitis Research Group standards. For TCR sequencing, blood came from 25 to 35 alopecia patients at anywhere from one to four time points (pre-sensitization, 2, 6 and 24 weeks). Blood was sampled from patients pre-sensitization (week 0) and at 2, 6 and about 24 weeks after DPC sensitization. Broader findings and caveats from the paper: Patch test score correlated positively with the number of PT1 expanded TCRs, reaching significance at thresholds 8, 16 and 32 but not at 4. DPC sensitization did not change the number of TCRs with a frequency above 1 in 1000, and there was no evidence of changes in global repertoire structure. Significantly more large CDR3 similarity clusters were formed by expanded TCRs than by pre-sensitization or healthy control sets, consistent with antigen-driven responses. After repeated subsampling, changes were observed in the strength of the expansion versus patch-test correlation and in the threshold at which the correlation became significant. All patients had alopecia, a presumed autoimmune disease, so their immune response might differ from that of healthy individuals.

On this clonotype: The target of this receptor is not known. A much larger clone sits a single nucleotide away, making a read error possible.

In light of the paper, this sample's time point label describes: patch test 3, about 24 weeks after DPC sensitization. In light of the paper, this sample's treatment or condition label describes: therapeutic diphenylcyclopropenone sensitization with weekly scalp DPC. At each patch-test visit, blood was drawn before the patch test was applied. Eligible patients were aged 18 to 70, diagnosed with alopecia, deemed suitable for DPC therapy, and excluded if pregnant. Total RNA was extracted from unfractionated whole blood that had been collected in Tempus Blood RNA tubes. Libraries were prepared through RACE. The reads were generated on a NextSeq 500. During library preparation, unique molecular identifiers were attached to individual cDNA molecules so that TCRs could be counted in a quantitative, reproducible way. From each blood RNA sample, both TCR alpha and TCR beta chains were sequenced. The published analysis was carried out like this. The median number of TCRs per sample was around 96,000, ranging from roughly 20,000 to 700,000. The Decombinator software suite was used to annotate V, J and CDR3 in the TCR reads. For the PS versus PT1 abundance plots, all samples were subsampled to the same number of TCRs (28,000). TCRs were defined as expanded if absent before sensitization and observed at least eight times at the 2-week time point. TCRdb reworked the public reads: Q25 trimming with fastp, MiXCR clone assembly, productive beta chains retained. Entries are consolidated by CDR3 protein sequence, retaining the most common genes and DNA. TCRdb's processing, not the authors', yielded these V and J calls. Within this sample are 95,000 to 150,000 distinct CDR3 sequences, with about 11% of them counted one time only. The top ten clones comprise around 2.5% of the sample.

According to the germline V gene, CDR1 reads MNHEY and CDR2 reads SVGEGT. V is pared back by 0 bases and J by 5 bases, with 7 bases lying between the germline termini. From cysteine to phenylalanine, the CDR3 is 13 amino acids long. The CDR3 DNA has 39 bases and is translated from base 1. The sequence joins TRBV6-2 or TRBV6-3 to TRBJ1-1, with an unclear D gene assignment. The TCR originated in a woman in her forties or fifties with alopecia areata. Some clones in this sample may be carry-over from other donors' samples. The input for sequencing was whole blood, taken in connection with sensitization to the hapten diphenylcyclopropenone (DPC). The base sequence is TGTGCCAGCAGTTACTCCACAGAAACTGAAGCTTTCTTT. It translates to CASSYSTETEAFF.